The clone carrying this T cell receptor (beta chain) has just a few counts. The V gene end was trimmed by 6 bases and the J gene end by 0 bases; junction bases not matched to a gene: 7. The CDR3 is 18 residues long. Germline CDR1 and CDR2: MNHNS and SASEGT. It was 9.5 to 10 milliliters of peripheral blood that were drawn from each donor. This sample was taken from a study of blood T cells in healthy people across ages. A sample-barcoded 5' primer and a J-beta primer mix were used in a second PCR of roughly 7 to 11 cycles. TCRdb analysed the 5' RACE reads with MiXCR anew, one entry per CDR3 protein. The data contain about 580,000 distinct CDR3 sequences, 45% to 55% of them singletons.

The sequencing sample was made of blood. This chain joins TRBV6-1 and TRBJ2-6; 11 bases match TRBD2. This clonotype was sampled from a man aged 80 or over in good health. DNA for the CDR3: TGTGCCAGCAGCCGGGGACTAGCGGTCTACTCTGGGGCCAACGTCCTGACTTTC. Translating it yields CASSRGLAVYSGANVLTF.